These T cell receptor beta chains were read from a single sample in a study of post-analysis software for immune sequencing data. MiXCR, run by TCRdb on the PCR reads, gives a single entry per CDR3 protein. The top ten hold about 6% of the sample, which has roughly 570,000 distinct CDR3 sequences, around 36% seen once. Sequenced input: blood. The receptors stem from a girl aged 2 to 17 with multiple sclerosis. Both conserved end residues are trimmed from each CDR3. The order of the fields is D gene, J gene, V gene, CDR3 protein. A D gene is named only where the DNA matches it firmly.

d_call: TRBD2
j_call: TRBJ2-7
v_call: TRBV20-1
cdr3_aa: SATPGGGPYEQY

d_call: -
j_call: TRBJ2-3
v_call: TRBV10-2
cdr3_aa: ASSEDSRGGVTDTQY

d_call: TRBD1
j_call: TRBJ2-5
v_call: TRBV5-4
cdr3_aa: ASSLARGQGVWTQY

d_call: TRBD2
j_call: TRBJ2-7
v_call: TRBV20-1
cdr3_aa: SARPSGGQAYEQY

d_call: -
j_call: TRBJ1-2
v_call: TRBV7-9
cdr3_aa: ASSDYTFSNYGYT

d_call: TRBD2
j_call: TRBJ2-2
v_call: TRBV6-5
cdr3_aa: ASSPTSGGAAGELF

d_call: -
j_call: TRBJ2-5
v_call: TRBV29-1
cdr3_aa: SVDWRGGETQY

d_call: -
j_call: TRBJ1-2
v_call: TRBV2
cdr3_aa: ASSEVVENYGYT

d_call: TRBD2
j_call: TRBJ2-5
v_call: TRBV14
cdr3_aa: ASSQGLAELQETQY

d_call: TRBD1
j_call: TRBJ2-6
v_call: TRBV12-3/TRBV12-4
cdr3_aa: ASSYGTGGPGANVLT

d_call: TRBD2
j_call: TRBJ2-7
v_call: TRBV20-1
cdr3_aa: SARAGSGTSYEQY

d_call: -
j_call: TRBJ1-5
v_call: TRBV6-1
cdr3_aa: ASSEGLEWPQH

d_call: TRBD2
j_call: TRBJ2-5
v_call: TRBV6-5
cdr3_aa: ASSWTSGGSQETQY

d_call: -
j_call: TRBJ2-7
v_call: TRBV5-1
cdr3_aa: ASSFDFSSYEQY

d_call: TRBD2
j_call: TRBJ2-3
v_call: TRBV5-1
cdr3_aa: ASSLVGRRLAGTDTQY

d_call: -
j_call: TRBJ2-2
v_call: TRBV5-1
cdr3_aa: ASSSDRDWTGELF

d_call: -
j_call: TRBJ1-4
v_call: TRBV14
cdr3_aa: ASRPYGATNEKLF

d_call: TRBD1
j_call: TRBJ2-7
v_call: TRBV6-5
cdr3_aa: ASSYWDRGRDEQY

d_call: TRBD2
j_call: TRBJ2-1
v_call: TRBV7-2
cdr3_aa: ASSPRWTSGASSYNEQF

d_call: -
j_call: TRBJ2-5
v_call: TRBV24-1
cdr3_aa: ATSALGQETQY

d_call: -
j_call: TRBJ1-5
v_call: TRBV5-5
cdr3_aa: ASSPGLTNQPQH

d_call: TRBD1
j_call: TRBJ2-5
v_call: TRBV5-1
cdr3_aa: ASSFGTGVEETQY

d_call: -
j_call: TRBJ1-2
v_call: TRBV7-9
cdr3_aa: ASSLEWRGTGYT

d_call: -
j_call: TRBJ2-7
v_call: TRBV15
cdr3_aa: ATSRPWDISYEQY

d_call: -
j_call: TRBJ1-2
v_call: TRBV11-2
cdr3_aa: ASSHFRRANYGYT

d_call: TRBD2
j_call: TRBJ2-1
v_call: TRBV12-3/TRBV12-4
cdr3_aa: ASSLSGRDEQF

d_call: TRBD1
j_call: TRBJ1-2
v_call: TRBV16
cdr3_aa: ASSRGQGVYGYT

d_call: -
j_call: TRBJ1-1
v_call: TRBV29-1
cdr3_aa: SVGDIYTEAF

d_call: TRBD1
j_call: TRBJ1-1
v_call: TRBV5-1
cdr3_aa: ASSIKTGQVNTEAF

d_call: TRBD2
j_call: -
v_call: TRBV2
cdr3_aa: ASSKMSGGAVTKETQY

d_call: -
j_call: TRBJ2-7
v_call: TRBV4-1
cdr3_aa: ASSQERPSYEQY

d_call: TRBD2
j_call: TRBJ2-5
v_call: TRBV18
cdr3_aa: ASSPSAGLAEETQY

d_call: -
j_call: TRBJ2-7
v_call: TRBV11-2
cdr3_aa: ASSLLTPTRAYEQY

d_call: -
j_call: TRBJ2-5
v_call: TRBV4-1
cdr3_aa: ASSHDSYQETQY

d_call: -
j_call: TRBJ1-2
v_call: TRBV9
cdr3_aa: ASSVGGRNGYT

d_call: -
j_call: TRBJ2-7
v_call: TRBV20-1
cdr3_aa: SARVIGYRGGEQY

d_call: -
j_call: TRBJ2-3
v_call: TRBV29-1
cdr3_aa: SVPGGGGDTQY

d_call: -
j_call: TRBJ1-1
v_call: TRBV5-1
cdr3_aa: ASSLRVAGTEAF

d_call: -
j_call: TRBJ2-1
v_call: TRBV6-5
cdr3_aa: ASSYLLDNEQF

d_call: -
j_call: TRBJ1-2
v_call: TRBV20-1
cdr3_aa: SANHQGGGYT

d_call: -
j_call: TRBJ1-6
v_call: TRBV4-2
cdr3_aa: ASSQGGNNNSPLH

d_call: -
j_call: TRBJ1-2
v_call: TRBV3-1
cdr3_aa: ASSQDGGQVPGYT

d_call: TRBD1
j_call: TRBJ2-3
v_call: TRBV12-3/TRBV12-4
cdr3_aa: ASSTGTGSTDTQY

d_call: TRBD2
j_call: TRBJ2-5
v_call: TRBV27
cdr3_aa: ASSLIRGGGETQY

d_call: TRBD2
j_call: TRBJ2-5
v_call: TRBV29-1
cdr3_aa: SVERSGGASQY